The clone carrying this TCR beta chain showed up just once. Its specificity is not known. Recipients boosted at about 4 weeks or about 12 weeks are pooled. The data derive from a study of T cell responses to AZD1222 COVID-19 vaccine. The study's findings and limits: The breadth and depth of Spike-specific TCRs increased once two AZD1222 doses had been given. White British donors predominated, females outnumbered males, and clonal diversity was possibly underestimated. Variant regions that are unmutated are reportedly the target of nearly half of spike-specific TCRs.

The CDR3 has 16 residues. Germline CDR1 SGHVS, CDR2 FQNEAQ. With V trimmed by 4 bases and J by 7 bases, 9 bases remained unmatched. The repertoire was sequenced with immunoSEQ multiplex PCR; TCRdb's copy has only in-frame clones and lacks some. The sample carries 60,000 to 85,000 clones, around nine tenths recorded once. This receptor was identified in an adult who received the AZD1222 COVID-19 vaccine. The sample consisted of peripheral blood, taken 28 days after the second AZD1222 dose. The chain couples TRBV7-8 to TRBJ2-1; the match to TRBD2 covers 11 bases. DNA of the CDR3: TGTGCCAGCAGCTCCTGGGCTAGCGGGGGGCCGAATGAGCAGTTCTTC. Protein product: CASSSWASGGPNEQFF.